A single TCR beta chain is shown here with its context. Its specificity is unknown. The PCR ran on 60 Vbeta and 13 Jbeta primers. Data came from immunoSEQ multiplex PCR; TCRdb stores just in-frame clones and leaves some out. The repertoire has 150,000 to 200,000 clones, 75% to 80% of them found once; the top ten carry about 14%. This specimen comes from a study of cytomegalovirus exposure and HLA in healthy donors. Points from the study as a whole: As a later analysis showed, several of the most significant clusters appeared to be linked to common viral pathogens. Later analysis showed most CMV-associated TCR beta chains appearing HLA-restricted. An observed cluster of highly shared sequence variants was recorded as a likely sequencing artifact.

Germline assignment: CDR1 KGHSH and CDR2 LQKENI. V dropped 3 bases and J dropped 5 bases, with 13 bases sitting between them. This CDR3 is built from 14 residues. This receptor was obtained from a man aged 50-59 years in good health and CMV-seropositive. V gene TRBV18 combines with J gene TRBJ1-2; D possibly corresponds to TRBD1 (5 bases). Sequences were obtained from PBMCs. The CDR3 reads CASSPSGLGYGYTF. The CDR3 coding sequence is TGTGCCAGCTCACCTTCGGGACTCGGGTATGGCTACACCTTC.